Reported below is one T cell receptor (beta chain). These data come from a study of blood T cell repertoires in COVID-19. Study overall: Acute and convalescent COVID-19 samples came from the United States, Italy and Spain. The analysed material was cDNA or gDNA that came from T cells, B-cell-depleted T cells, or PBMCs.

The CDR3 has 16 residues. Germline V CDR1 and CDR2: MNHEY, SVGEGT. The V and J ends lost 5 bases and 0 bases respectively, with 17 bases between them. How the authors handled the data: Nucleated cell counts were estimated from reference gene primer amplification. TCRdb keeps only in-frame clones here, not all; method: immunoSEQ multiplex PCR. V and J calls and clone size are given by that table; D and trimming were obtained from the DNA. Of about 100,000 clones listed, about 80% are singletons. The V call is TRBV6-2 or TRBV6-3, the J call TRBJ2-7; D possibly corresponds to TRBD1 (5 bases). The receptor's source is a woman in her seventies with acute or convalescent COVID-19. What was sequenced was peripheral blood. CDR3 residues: CASSPSQGTGSYEQYV. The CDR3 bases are TGTGCCAGCAGTCCATCCCAGGGAACTGGCTCCTACGAGCAGTACGTC.